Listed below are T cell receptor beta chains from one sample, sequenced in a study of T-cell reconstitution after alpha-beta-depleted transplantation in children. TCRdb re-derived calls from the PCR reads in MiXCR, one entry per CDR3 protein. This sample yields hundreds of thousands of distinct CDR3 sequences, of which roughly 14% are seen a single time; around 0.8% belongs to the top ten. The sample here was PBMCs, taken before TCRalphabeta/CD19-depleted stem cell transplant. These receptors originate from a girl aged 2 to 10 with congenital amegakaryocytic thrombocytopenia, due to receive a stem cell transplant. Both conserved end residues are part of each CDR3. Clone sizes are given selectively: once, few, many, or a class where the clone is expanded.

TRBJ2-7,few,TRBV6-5,CASSYCCYPYYEQYF
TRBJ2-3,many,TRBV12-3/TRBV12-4,CASLRDSVPDTQYF
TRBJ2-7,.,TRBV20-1,CSANLAGSSYEQYF
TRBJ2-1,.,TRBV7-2,CASSPSGGILNEQFF
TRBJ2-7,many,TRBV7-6,CASSTRDASYEQYF
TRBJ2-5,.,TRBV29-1,CSAQGDGETQYF
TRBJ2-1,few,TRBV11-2,CASSLGQSGEQFF
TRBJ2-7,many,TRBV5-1,CASSSGQGEYF
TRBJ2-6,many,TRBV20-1,CSAEPLAGVANVLTF
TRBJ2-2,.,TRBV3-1,CASTQEPGTSRLGELFF
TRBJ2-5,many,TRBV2,CASTTGEETQYF
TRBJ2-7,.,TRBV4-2,CASSQAGVRQYF
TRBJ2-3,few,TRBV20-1,CSGERHTDTQYF
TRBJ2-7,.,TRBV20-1,CSASLRGSYEQYF
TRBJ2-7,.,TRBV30,CAWTSTGEQYF
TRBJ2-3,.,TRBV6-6,CASTEAPTDTQYF